This entry lists 25 T cell receptor beta chains sequenced from one sample in a study of human T cells and chemical hapten exposure. The time point denotes: patch test 1, 2 weeks after DPC sensitization. Treatment noted: therapeutic diphenylcyclopropenone sensitization with weekly scalp DPC. MiXCR was run by TCRdb on the RACE reads, yielding one entry per CDR3 protein. This sample has around 380,000 distinct CDR3 sequences, with around 5% found just once. Source: whole blood, taken in connection with sensitization to the hapten diphenylcyclopropenone (DPC). These receptor sequences come from a woman in her fifties or sixties with alopecia areata. Some clones in this sample may be carry-over from other donors' samples.

This clonotype was recorded a few times. V is TRBV30 and J is TRBJ2-7; 7 nucleotides line up with TRBD1. The CDR3 consists of 12 residues. Germline V gene sequence: CDR1 GTSNPN, CDR2 SVGIG (reference sequence). V was clipped by 5 bases and J by 3 bases; unmatched bases: 4. The chain's CDR3 is CAWGTEVYEQYF. In DNA form, the CDR3 reads TGTGCCTGGGGGACAGAAGTCTACGAGCAGTACTTC.

The chain employs TRBV6-1 and TRBJ1-1, with TRBD1 as a possible D gene (5 bases). CDR3 length: 14 residues. Looked up from germline, CDR1 is MNHNS and CDR2 is SASEGT. Trimming took 4 bases from V and 6 from J, leaving 15 bases between them. Here the CDR3 reads CASSVDTPGAEAFF. The CDR3 nucleotides read TGTGCCAGCAGTGTCGATACCCCGGGGGCTGAAGCTTTCTTT.

This clonotype was recorded a few times. The chain carries TRBV12-3 or TRBV12-4 and TRBJ1-3, with 10 bases identical to TRBD1. V trimming: 6 bases; J trimming: 4 bases; junction bases outside the gene matches: 6. The CDR3 spans 15 residues. CDR3 in amino acids: CASSPGQGTGNTIYF. CDR3 DNA sequence: TGTGCCAGCAGCCCGGGACAGGGGACGGGAAACACCATATATTTT.

This sequence joins TRBV4-3 and TRBJ2-3; 16 nucleotides agree with TRBD2. The CDR3 runs 20 residues. Germline CDR1 is LGHNA and CDR2 is YSLEER. The ends lost 2 bases at V and 2 bases at J; junction bases unmatched: 10. For the CDR3, the DNA is TGCGCCAGCAGCCAACGGGGACTAGCGGGAGGGACCAGCCCCACAGATACGCAGTATTTT. It is translated as CASSQRGLAGGTSPTDTQYF.

This clonotype was counted at least ten times. CDR3 in DNA: TGTGCCAGCAGCTTTAATCCAGGGGGCCGGAATGAGCAGTTCTTC. Amino acids: CASSFNPGGRNEQFF. This chain connects TRBV7-2 to TRBJ2-1; 8 bases are a match to TRBD1. The CDR3 spans 15 residues. V trimming: 3 bases; J trimming: 7 bases; junction bases outside the gene matches: 8. Germline loops: CDR1 SGHTA, CDR2 FQGNSA.

This clonotype was seen a handful of times. The chain uses TRBV3-1 and TRBJ2-3; D is uncertain. V was shortened by 0 bases and J by 3 bases, with 10 bases between the two germline ends. CDR3 size: 15 residues. CDR1 LGHDT and CDR2 YNNKEL come from the germline V gene (reference sequence). DNA of the CDR3: TGTGCCAGCAGCCAAGACTTGGTGACGACAGATACGCAGTATTTT. Translating gives CASSQDLVTTDTQYF.

This clonotype was picked up many times. The chain has TRBV27 and TRBJ1-2; D possibly corresponds to TRBD1 (5 bases). The V end was cut by 6 bases, the J end by 0 bases, with 11 bases between. This CDR3 is built from 14 residues. CDR1 is MNHEY and CDR2 is SMNVEV in the germline V gene (reference sequence). CDR3 sequence reads: CASSTDRANYGYTF. CDR3 coding DNA: TGTGCCAGCAGCACCGACAGAGCTAACTATGGCTACACCTTC.

This clonotype appeared many times. The chain employs TRBV7-9 and TRBJ2-7; a possible D gene is TRBD1 (5 bases). The CDR3 covers 13 residues. Germline-derived CDR1 and CDR2 are SEHNR and FQNEAQ (reference sequence). V lost 5 bases and J lost 4, with 12 bases in between. The CDR3 region is CASSPRQYYEQYF. The CDR3 DNA sequence: TGTGCCAGCAGCCCCCGACAGTATTACGAGCAGTACTTC.

This clonotype was seen only a few times. This chain uses TRBV7-9 with TRBJ2-7, with D perhaps matching TRBD1 (6 bases). Germline V gives CDR1 SEHNR, CDR2 FQNEAQ (reference sequence). V lost 4 bases to trimming and J lost 3 bases, with 13 bases between them. CDR3 length: 14 amino acids. The CDR3 nucleotides are TGTGCCAGCAGCTCAGGGGACGGCATCTACGAGCAGTACTTC. This translates into CASSSGDGIYEQYF.

The chain recombines TRBV15 with TRBJ2-7; D possibly uses TRBD1 or TRBD2 (5 bases each). The CDR3 has 13 residues. Trimming stripped 1 base from V and 5 bases from J, with 9 bases between. Germline V gene data show CDR1 as LNHNV and CDR2 as YYDKDF (reference sequence). The DNA of the CDR3 is TGTGCCACCAGCAGAGGGGGGTACCACGAGCAGTACTTC. Translated, it gives CATSRGGYHEQYF. The full variable domain, its missing parts supplied by reference TRBV15 and TRBJ2-7, is DAMVIQNPRYQVTQFGKPVTLSCSQTLNHNVMYWYQQKSSQAPKLLFHYYDKDFNNEADTPDNFQSRRPNTSFCFLDIRSPGLGDTAMYLCATSRGGYHEQYFGPGTRLTVT.

The chain has TRBV9 and TRBJ2-3, with D possibly being TRBD1 (7 bases). V lost 4 bases and J 5 bases, leaving 20 bases between the germline ends. The CDR3 is 16 residues long. Germline loops: CDR1 SGDLS, CDR2 YYNGEE. CDR3 sequence (DNA): TGTGCCAGCAGCCTCAGGTGCCAGGGGGGCCAAGATACGCAGTATTTT. Encoded protein: CASSLRCQGGQDTQYF.

CDR3 region: CSVVGGQNSYEQYF. The CDR3 DNA is TGCAGCGTTGTAGGGGGACAGAACTCCTACGAGCAGTACTTC. The chain combines TRBV29-1 with TRBJ2-7; 7 bases map to TRBD1. V lost 4 bases, J lost 0 bases, and 6 bases stayed unmatched. CDR3 length equals 14 residues. Germline V gene data show CDR1 as SQVTM and CDR2 as ANQGSEA.

This clonotype showed up many times. This chain connects TRBV7-8 to TRBJ2-1, with 8 bases fitting TRBD1. This CDR3 comprises 15 residues. Germline V lookup: CDR1 SGHVS, CDR2 FQNEAQ. The J segment lost 5 bases and the V segment lost 1 base, leaving 4 bases of the junction unmatched. CDR3 in amino acids: CASSLGQGRNNEQFF. The CDR3, as DNA: TGTGCCAGCAGCTTAGGACAGGGGAGGAACAATGAGCAGTTCTTC.

This clonotype was observed at least ten times. The V gene is TRBV7-9, the J gene TRBJ2-6; no reliable D call. Germline CDR1 and CDR2: SEHNR and FQNEAQ (reference sequence). This CDR3 has 16 residues. Trimming took 5 bases from V and 0 from J, leaving 11 bases between them. This CDR3 reads CASSTRVSSGANVLTF. DNA for the CDR3: TGTGCCAGCAGCACCCGCGTCAGCTCTGGGGCCAACGTCCTGACTTTC.

This rearrangement joins TRBV27 to TRBJ2-7, with D perhaps TRBD1 (5 bases). This CDR3 has 16 residues. V was shortened by 4 bases and J by 6 bases, with 22 bases between the two germline ends. Germline-derived CDR1 and CDR2 are MNHEY and SMNVEV (reference sequence). The CDR3 nucleotides read TGTGCCAGCAGTTCGCACACCCCCAAAACAGGTAGCGAGCAGTACTTC. This encodes CASSSHTPKTGSEQYF.

This clonotype was counted between two and nine times. The genes are TRBV10-1 and TRBJ2-3; D gene unclear. CDR3 size: 14 residues. CDR1 is WNHNN and CDR2 is SYGVQD in the germline V gene (reference sequence). The V end was cut by 3 bases, the J end by 2 bases, with 9 bases between. The CDR3 loop reads CASSEQIPTDTQYF. For the CDR3, the DNA is TGCGCCAGCAGTGAACAGATCCCCACAGATACGCAGTATTTT.

This clonotype was detected many times. The chain employs TRBV27 and TRBJ1-1, with 8 bases matching TRBD1. The CDR3 is made up of 14 amino acids. Germline V gives CDR1 MNHEY, CDR2 SMNVEV (reference sequence). V trimming: 2 bases; J trimming: 6 bases; junction bases outside the gene matches: 5. Here the CDR3 reads CASSLLQGGSEAFF. DNA for the CDR3: TGTGCCAGCAGTTTACTACAGGGGGGGTCTGAAGCTTTCTTT.

Many counts were recorded for this clonotype. The chain links TRBV2 to TRBJ2-3, with TRBD2 identical over 10 bases. Trimming at V came to 8 bases and at J to 1 base, leaving 6 bases not matched to a gene. Germline V lookup: CDR1 SNHLY, CDR2 FYNNEI. The length of the CDR3 is 15 residues. Here the CDR3 reads CASAPLAGGTDTQYF. CDR3 nucleotide sequence: TGTGCCAGCGCCCCTCTAGCGGGGGGCACAGATACGCAGTATTTT.

The gene calls are TRBV7-2 and TRBJ1-5, with TRBD1 as a possible D gene (5 bases). CDR3 length: 15 amino acids. The germline V gene encodes CDR1 SGHTA and CDR2 FQGNSA. Trimming shortened V by 6 bases and J by 1 base, and 13 bases separated the two germline ends. The CDR3 reads CASSSEGLSNQPQHF. The CDR3 nucleotides are TGTGCCAGCAGTTCGGAGGGGTTAAGCAATCAGCCCCAGCATTTT.

The DNA of the CDR3 is TGTGCCAGCGAGGGGGGCGAAAGCACTGAAGCTTTCTTT. Translated, it gives CASEGGESTEAFF. The gene calls are TRBV6-2 or TRBV6-3 and TRBJ1-1, with D maybe TRBD1 (6 bases). The CDR3 extends over 13 amino acids. Germline values: CDR1 MNHEY, CDR2 SVGEGT. Trimming shortened V by 8 bases and J by 4 bases, and 14 bases separated the two germline ends.

A note on this clonotype: A much larger clonotype is one base distant, so this may be a read error. The V call is TRBV7-8, the J call TRBJ2-1; unclear D gene. Germline V lookup: CDR1 SGHVS, CDR2 FQNEAQ. CDR3 length: 15 amino acids. This CDR3 is CANSSPHRSYNEQFF. CDR3 coding DNA: TGTGCCAACAGCTCCCCCCACCGGAGTTACAATGAGCAGTTCTTC.

This clonotype came up many times. The V and J genes are TRBV6-6 and TRBJ1-2; possibly TRBD1 for D (6 bases). CDR3 length: 15 amino acids. Germline CDR1 MNHNY, CDR2 SVGAGI (reference sequence). Trimming stripped 5 bases from V and 5 bases from J, with 18 bases between. CDR3 nucleotide sequence: TGTGCCAGCAGTCCTCCGACAGGAGGGGAGTATGGCTACACCTTC. It codes for CASSPPTGGEYGYTF.

The chain carries TRBV7-9 and TRBJ1-1, with D perhaps TRBD1 (5 bases). Trimming shortened V by 2 bases and J by 5 bases, and 12 bases separated the two germline ends. The CDR3 runs 14 residues. Germline V gives CDR1 SEHNR, CDR2 FQNEAQ (reference sequence). CDR3 region: CASSLIDRGTEAFF. The CDR3 bases are TGTGCCAGCAGCTTAATTGACAGAGGGACTGAAGCTTTCTTT.

The chain has TRBV10-3 and TRBJ2-2, with unresolved D. From germline, CDR1 is ENHRY and CDR2 SYGVKD. CDR3 length: 14 residues. V lost 4 bases to trimming and J lost 1 base, with 7 bases between them. The CDR3 nucleotides read TGTGCCATCAGTGGGGCGGAGAACACCGGGGAGCTGTTTTTT. As protein: CAISGAENTGELFF.

The rearrangement joins TRBV3-1 to TRBJ2-5; 13 nucleotides match TRBD2. V dropped 7 bases and J dropped 3; count of bases not matched to a gene: 2. Germline CDR1 reads LGHDT; CDR2 reads YNNKEL (reference sequence). This CDR3 is built from 14 residues. Here the CDR3 DNA reads TGTGCCAGCATCGGGACTAGCGGGGAAGAGACCCAGTACTTC. Residues: CASIGTSGEETQYF.